Many counts were recorded for the clone carrying this T cell receptor (beta chain). This sample was included in a study of molecular identifiers for immune sequencing clone quantification. Germline values: CDR1 MDHEN, CDR2 SYDVKM. V gave up 6 bases and J gave up 5 bases; unmatched junction bases: 4. The CDR3 is 13 residues long. TCRdb passed the PCR reads through MiXCR, listing each CDR3 protein once. The table lists over 85,000 distinct CDR3 sequences, 20% to 30% of them singletons. Libraries from naive CD8 cells were generated from 20,000 to 1,000,000 sorted cells (with 10%, 30% or 50% RNA). The sequence came from a human donor in good health. Some libraries in this study had Jurkat cell RNA spiked in. The rearrangement uses TRBV28 and TRBJ1-5; the match to TRBD1 covers 7 bases. The specimen was naive CD8+ T cells from blood, with Jurkat cell RNA spiked in. Subset defined: FACS-sorted CD8+CD4-CCR7+CD45RA+ naive T cells. The CDR3 loop reads CASSYRGHQPQHF. The CDR3 nucleotides are TGTGCCAGCAGCTACAGGGGTCATCAGCCCCAGCATTTT.